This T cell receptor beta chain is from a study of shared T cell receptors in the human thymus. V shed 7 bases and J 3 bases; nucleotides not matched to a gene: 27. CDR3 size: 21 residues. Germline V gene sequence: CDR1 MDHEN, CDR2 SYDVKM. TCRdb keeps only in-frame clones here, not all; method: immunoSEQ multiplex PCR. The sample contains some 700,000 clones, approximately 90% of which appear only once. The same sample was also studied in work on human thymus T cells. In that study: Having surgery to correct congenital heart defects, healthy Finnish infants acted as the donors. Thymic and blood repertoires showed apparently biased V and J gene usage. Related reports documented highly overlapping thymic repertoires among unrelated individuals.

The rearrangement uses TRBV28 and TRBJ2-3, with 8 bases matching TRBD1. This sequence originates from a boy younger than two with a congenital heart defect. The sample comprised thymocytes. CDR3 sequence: CASTPCVSPPEQGGATDTQYF. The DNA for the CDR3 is TGTGCCAGCACCCCCTGTGTGTCCCCACCCGAACAGGGGGGAGCGACAGATACGCAGTATTTT.